The next 32 T cell receptor beta chains were all read from a single sample in a study of CD8+CD57+ T cells in acquired aplastic anemia. Patients included in sequencing had previously demonstrated CD8+CD57+ cell expansion by flow cytometry. Genomic DNA served as template for TCR beta VDJ and CDR3 profiling. Each CDR3 protein gets one entry after TCRdb re-called the reads with MiXCR. The table lists 120,000 or so distinct CDR3 sequences, approximately 36% of them singletons. The sample comprised sorted CD4+, CD8+, or CD8+CD57+ T cells (not recorded which) from PBMCs. The receptors derive from a human donor with aplastic anemia.

This clonotype was seen at least ten times. The chain couples TRBV24-1 to TRBJ1-5; 8 positions match TRBD1. CDR3 length equals 16 residues. The germline CDR1 and CDR2 sequences are KGHDR and SFDVKD. V shed 7 bases and J 6 bases; nucleotides not matched to a gene: 13. CDR3: CATSSGHRGFGQPQHF. The CDR3, as DNA: TGTGCCACCAGCTCGGGACACAGGGGGTTCGGTCAGCCCCAGCATTTT.

This clonotype has a handful of counts. The CDR3 nucleotides are TGTGCCAGCAGTTTCGGCAGAATTATGAACACTGAAGCTTTCTTT. Its translation: CASSFGRIMNTEAFF. The chain recombines TRBV6-5 with TRBJ1-1; no firm D call. Germline CDR1 reads MNHEY; CDR2 reads SVGAGI. The V end was cut by 4 bases, the J end by 0 bases, with 12 bases between. The CDR3 has 15 amino acids.

This clonotype was counted ten times or more. The chain couples TRBV9 to TRBJ2-1; 10 nucleotides agree with TRBD1. This CDR3 region has 16 residues. CDR1 is SGDLS, CDR2 YYNGEE, per germline. J gave up 4 bases and V 4 bases, and 8 bases lay outside the gene matches. The CDR3 region is CASSKTTGGLYNEQFF. DNA of the CDR3: TGTGCCAGCAGCAAAACGACAGGGGGCTTGTACAATGAGCAGTTCTTC.

This clonotype was seen more than once but under ten times. The CDR3 bases are TGTGCCAGCAGTGACCTCACTAGCGGGGGGGCAATTGAGCAGTTCTTC. This sequence encodes CASSDLTSGGAIEQFF. The chain carries TRBV6-4 and TRBJ2-1; 13 bases are shared with TRBD2. Germline trimming cut 2 bases from V and 9 bases from J; bases unmatched to any gene: 7. The V gene's germline CDR1 is MRHNA and CDR2 SNTAGT. The CDR3 covers 16 residues.

This clonotype came up a few times. A much larger clone is a single base away; this may be a read error. The CDR3 does not end in the conserved phenylalanine or tryptophan, so this is likely a read error. This chain connects TRBV7-2 to TRBJ2-7; 8 bases match TRBD1. The CDR3 length is 16 residues. Germline V gene lookup returns CDR1 SGHTA and CDR2 FQGNSA. V shed 7 bases, J shed 2 bases, and the junction held 13 bases outside the gene matches. The CDR3 reads CASTTTRGHLPYEQYL. The DNA of the CDR3 is TGTGCCAGCACCACGACCAGGGGGCATCTTCCCTACGAGCAGTACCTC.

This chain joins TRBV24-1 and TRBJ2-7; D not resolved. The CDR3 loop spans 13 amino acids. Germline CDR1 and CDR2: KGHDR and SFDVKD. With 7 bases removed from V and 0 bases from J, the gap between germline ends came to 9 bases. DNA for the CDR3: TGTGCCACCAGAGGAGCAGGCTCCTACGAGCAGTACTTC. Translated: CATRGAGSYEQYF.

The chain carries TRBV2 and TRBJ2-7; D ambiguous. Germline CDR1 is SNHLY and CDR2 is FYNNEI. The length of the CDR3 is 14 residues. V was clipped by 5 bases and J by 3 bases, with 14 bases between them. The CDR3 bases are TGTGCCAGCAGTTGGCGCCTAAACAGCTACGAGCAGTACTTC. Translated, it gives CASSWRLNSYEQYF.

This clonotype has a count of ten or more. The chain links TRBV19 to TRBJ2-7; 7 bases line up with TRBD2. The trim removed 1 base at V and 5 bases at J, leaving 8 bases unmatched. Per germline, CDR1 LNHDA and CDR2 SQIVND (reference sequence). The CDR3 contains 15 residues. The CDR3 spells CASSIVAGRVNEQYF. DNA of the CDR3: TGTGCCAGTAGTATAGTGGCAGGGAGGGTAAACGAGCAGTACTTC.

Details on this clonotype: The conserved phenylalanine or tryptophan normally closing the CDR3 is absent here, so this likely arose from a read error. This chain connects TRBV28 to TRBJ1-2, with D tentatively TRBD1 (6 bases). Germline lookup yields CDR1 MDHEN and CDR2 SYDVKM. The CDR3 is made up of 15 amino acids. With 2 bases removed from V and 4 bases from J, the gap between germline ends came to 14 bases. In nucleotides, the CDR3 is TGTGCCAGCAGTTTAACCCCCGGACAGACCTATGGCTACACCCTC. As protein: CASSLTPGQTYGYTL.

This clonotype appeared many times. This chain connects TRBV5-4 to TRBJ2-1, with a tentative D call TRBD2 (6 bases). The CDR3 is 16 residues long. Deletions cut 0 bases from V and 9 bases from J, with 19 bases between. Germline V gene lookup returns CDR1 SGHNT and CDR2 YYREEE (reference sequence). Here the CDR3 DNA reads TGTGCCAGCAGCTTGGAACCAGGGACTTCCTTGGGTGAGCAGTTCTTC. It is translated as CASSLEPGTSLGEQFF.

This clonotype was detected many times. The chain employs TRBV20-1 and TRBJ1-1, with TRBD1 matching over 7 bases. Losses at the gene ends were 0 bases for V and 6 bases for J; bases not matched to a gene: 7. Germline V gene sequence: CDR1 DFQATT, CDR2 SNEGSKA (reference sequence). The CDR3 contains 14 residues. CDR3 DNA: TGCAGTGCTAGAGATATAAGGCAGGGGGCTGAAGCTTTCTTT. Encoded protein: CSARDIRQGAEAFF.

This clonotype was counted a few times. Just one base apart from a much larger clone, this may be a read error. V usage is TRBV5-1 and J usage is TRBJ2-3; 13 bases fit TRBD2. This CDR3 has 17 residues. Germline CDR1 SGHRS, CDR2 YFSETQ. Germline trimming cut 2 bases from V and 11 bases from J; bases unmatched to any gene: 14. CDR3 DNA sequence: TGCGCCAGCAGCTTTAGTGGACTAGCGGGGGACACATATGGGCAGTATTTT. It specifies CASSFSGLAGDTYGQYF.

The chain links TRBV4-3 to TRBJ2-3; D is ambiguous. Germline CDR1 is LGHNA and CDR2 is YSLEER. The CDR3 has 16 residues. The V and J ends lost 2 bases and 2 bases respectively, with 14 bases between them. CDR3 coding DNA: TGCGCCAGCAGCCAATTCAAGGGATGGCCCACAGATACGCAGTATTTT. It yields the protein CASSQFKGWPTDTQYF.

This clonotype was recorded a few times. J is TRBJ1-1 and V is TRBV30; TRBD1 matches 11 bases. This CDR3 contains 15 residues. Trimming took 1 base from V and 3 from J; bases not matched to a gene: 4. Germline CDR1 GTSNPN, CDR2 SVGIG (reference sequence). The CDR3 loop is CAWSGGQGAYTEAFF. CDR3 in DNA: TGTGCCTGGAGTGGAGGACAGGGGGCATACACTGAAGCTTTCTTT.

This clonotype was seen a few times. The rearrangement links TRBV6-1 to TRBJ2-3, with 7 bases matching TRBD2. This CDR3 has 17 amino acids. Germline V CDR1 and CDR2: MNHNS, SASEGT. V lost 4 bases, J lost 1 base, and 11 bases stayed unmatched. Written as DNA, the CDR3 is TGTGCCAGCAGTGCCCAACCTTATGGGGGGGGCACAGATACGCAGTATTTT. This codes for CASSAQPYGGGTDTQYF.

On this clonotype itself: One end of the junction does not line up with germline, which may come from a read error. The V call is TRBV24-1, the J call TRBJ2-7; 10 bases map to TRBD2. Germline CDR1 KGHDR, CDR2 SFDVKD. The CDR3 has 14 amino acids. The CDR3 DNA reads as TGTGCCAGCAGTCTAGCGGGGGAGACCTACGAGCAGTACTTC. It translates to CASSLAGETYEQYF.

This clonotype occurred once. V and J are TRBV15 and TRBJ1-3, with D unresolved. The germline gives CDR1 LNHNV, CDR2 YYDKDF (reference sequence). Deletions cut 3 bases from V and 2 bases from J, with 8 bases between. The CDR3 contains 14 residues. The CDR3 is CATSSSWAGNTIYF. The CDR3 DNA is TGTGCCACCAGCAGCTCGTGGGCTGGAAACACCATATATTTT.

The sample holds many counts of this clonotype. The gene calls are TRBV19 and TRBJ1-6, with D possibly being TRBD1 (5 bases). Germline values: CDR1 LNHDA, CDR2 SQIVND (reference sequence). Trimming cost V 3 bases and J 7 bases, with 10 bases left between them. This CDR3 is built from 14 residues. In DNA form, the CDR3 reads TGTGCCAGTAGTATTACAGGAGAAAATTCACCCCTCCACTTT. Its protein product is CASSITGENSPLHF. Full variable domain (rest looked up from reference TRBV19 and TRBJ1-6): DGGITQSPKYLFRKEGQNVTLSCEQNLNHDAMYWYRQDPGQGLRLIYYSQIVNDFQKGDIAEGYSVSREKKESFPLTVTSAQKNPTAFYLCASSITGENSPLHFGNGTRLTVT.

This clonotype was recorded many times. This chain joins TRBV11-3 and TRBJ2-7; 10 positions agree with TRBD1. This CDR3 has 13 amino acids. Trimming removed 5 bases from V and 5 bases from J; junction bases left unmatched: 3. Germline loops: CDR1 SGHNT, CDR2 YENEEA. The CDR3 coding sequence is TGTGCCAGCAGCGGGACAGGGGACCACGAGCAGTACTTC. Amino acid sequence: CASSGTGDHEQYF.

A few counts support this clonotype. A read error may explain this, as a much larger clone is one base away. The chain is built from TRBV11-2 and TRBJ2-7, with D possibly matching TRBD1 (6 bases). CDR1 and CDR2 from the germline V gene are SGHAT and FQNNGV. V lost 5 bases to trimming and J lost 7 bases, with 18 bases between them. The CDR3 covers 14 residues. The CDR3 DNA follows: TGTGCCAGCAGCCGACGAGGGGGAAGTGGAGAGCAGTACTTC. The encoded protein is CASSRRGGSGEQYF.

At least ten counts were recorded for this clonotype. The rearrangement joins TRBV19 to TRBJ2-2, with 8 bases identical to TRBD2. This CDR3 contains 16 residues. V gave up 7 bases and J gave up 6 bases; unmatched junction bases: 13. CDR1 is LNHDA, CDR2 SQIVND, per germline (reference sequence). The CDR3 here is CASTGRGLGVPGELFF. CDR3 coding DNA: TGTGCCAGTACCGGCCGGGGACTAGGAGTTCCCGGGGAGCTGTTTTTT.

This chain links TRBV7-2 with TRBJ2-7; D not resolved. V lost 3 bases and J 3 bases, leaving 9 bases between the germline ends. CDR3 length equals 13 residues. Germline lookup yields CDR1 SGHTA and CDR2 FQGNSA. The CDR3, as DNA: TGTGCCAGCAGCTTGGCGTGGGGCTACGAGCAGTACTTC. It yields the protein CASSLAWGYEQYF.

This clonotype appeared many times. This chain joins TRBV29-1 and TRBJ1-4; TRBD1 matches 8 bases. Germline lookup yields CDR1 SQVTM and CDR2 ANQGSEA. This CDR3 is 13 amino acids long. V gave up 7 bases and J gave up 10 bases; unmatched junction bases: 11. CDR3 sequence (DNA): TGCAGCGCTAAACAGGGGGTTCGAGGAAAACTGTTTTTT. Its translation: CSAKQGVRGKLFF.

The chain is built from TRBV6-1 and TRBJ2-1; 9 nucleotides line up with TRBD2. The junction had 11 bases not matched to a gene; V was cut back by 6 bases and J by 8 bases. The CDR3 totals 15 residues. The germline CDR1 and CDR2 sequences are MNHNS and SASEGT. CDR3 region: CASRFSGGTSDEQFF. In DNA form, the CDR3 reads TGTGCCAGCAGGTTTAGCGGGGGCACCAGTGATGAGCAGTTCTTC.

The genes are TRBV19 and TRBJ1-5, with D perhaps matching TRBD1 (5 bases). The CDR3 runs to 12 residues. Trimming took off 3 bases at V and 10 bases at J, with 10 bases between the two ends. The germline V gene encodes CDR1 LNHDA and CDR2 SQIVND (reference sequence). The DNA of the CDR3 is TGTGCCAGTAGTATCCCGGGGCTACCCCAGCATTTT. It is translated as CASSIPGLPQHF.

The chain carries TRBV29-1 and TRBJ2-7; D gene unclear. CDR3 length: 15 residues. Germline V CDR1 and CDR2: SQVTM, ANQGSEA. Trimming removed 4 bases from V and 4 bases from J, with 20 bases in between. The CDR3 region is CSVAHRGKTSYEQYF. Here the CDR3 DNA reads TGCAGCGTTGCCCACAGAGGCAAGACGTCTTACGAGCAGTACTTC.

The chain is built from TRBV10-1 and TRBJ1-5; D not resolved. CDR3 length: 13 amino acids. The V end lost 4 bases, the J end lost 11 bases, and 15 bases lay between the germline ends. CDR1 WNHNN and CDR2 SYGVQD come from the germline V gene (reference sequence). CDR3 nucleotide sequence: TGCGCCAGCAGTGCCCTAAGGAGAGGGACCCAGCATTTT. It codes for CASSALRRGTQHF.

The chain couples TRBV13 to TRBJ2-7, with 10 bases matching TRBD2. J lost 2 bases, V lost 0 bases, and 4 bases had no gene match. Germline V lookup: CDR1 PRHDT, CDR2 FYEKMQ (reference sequence). The CDR3 has 16 residues. CDR3: CASSLGRAGGAYEQYF. Here the CDR3 DNA reads TGTGCCAGCAGCTTAGGGAGAGCGGGAGGGGCCTACGAGCAGTACTTC.

This sequence joins TRBV2 and TRBJ1-2, with D perhaps TRBD1 (6 bases). V lost 5 bases and J lost 13, with 14 bases in between. CDR3 size: 11 residues. Germline lookup yields CDR1 SNHLY and CDR2 FYNNEI. The CDR3 DNA sequence: TGTGCCAGCAGTAACAGGGAAGGGGCCACCTTC. Translated, it gives CASSNREGATF.

This clonotype was picked up a small number of times. At one boundary the junction diverges from the germline segment, which might be a read error. The chain links TRBV7-9 to TRBJ2-7, with a tentative D call TRBD2 (6 bases). Germline V lookup: CDR1 SEHNR, CDR2 FQNEAQ (reference sequence). CDR3 length: 12 residues. CDR3 region: CASSFTSYEQYF. For the CDR3, the DNA is TGTGCCAGCAGTTTTACTAGCTACGAGCAATACTTC.

V usage is TRBV7-3 and J usage is TRBJ2-5; 9 bases line up with TRBD2. This CDR3 region has 10 residues. The V gene's germline CDR1 is SGHTA and CDR2 FQGTGA. The J segment lost 11 bases and the V segment lost 10 bases, leaving 5 bases of the junction unmatched. The CDR3 nucleotides read TGTGCCACCAGACTAGCGGCTCAGTACTTC. Amino acids: CATRLAAQYF.

This clonotype was observed a handful of times. A single base separates this from a much larger clone, so it may be a read error. The rearrangement links TRBV7-2 to TRBJ2-5; D is ambiguous. The CDR3 is 14 amino acids. Per the germline V gene, CDR1 is SGHTA and CDR2 is FQGNSA. V lost 2 bases and J 5 bases, leaving 12 bases between the germline ends. As DNA, the CDR3 is TGTGCCAGCAGCTTATTCTTATTCGGGGAGACCCAGTACTTC. This translates into CASSLFLFGETQYF.